This TCR beta chain comes out of a study of T cell repertoires in cytomegalovirus infection. Overall study: CMV infection and matching HLA type were both indicated by public TCR beta signatures.

With 5 bases clipped from V and 0 bases from J, the junction kept 8 bases outside the gene matches. The CDR3 covers 19 residues. From germline, CDR1 is SGHAT and CDR2 FQNNGV. The sample holds a few counts of this clonotype. Antigen specificity is unknown. General study results and limits: In two of eight donors, the top clonotype was HLA-C-restricted CMV-specific. Carriage of CMV together with the relevant HLA was identifiable through cumulative public TCR beta family frequency.

MiXCR was run by TCRdb on the reads, yielding one entry per CDR3 protein. The sample has about 530,000 distinct CDR3 sequences, more than 20% seen once; the top ten hold approximately 13%. The chain uses TRBV11-2 and TRBJ2-3; TRBD2 agrees at 16 bases. The TCR sequence derives from a human donor in good health (CMV status not recorded). Some clones in this sample may be carry-over from other donors' samples. Sequencing was performed on PBMCs. The CDR3 DNA is TGTGCCAGCAGCCAGTGGGGACTAGCGGGGGGGACTAGCACAGATACGCAGTATTTT. Amino acids: CASSQWGLAGGTSTDTQYF.